Shown below are 17 T cell receptor beta chains from a single sample sequenced in a study of OX40 agonist ivuxolimab in advanced cancers. Some clones are missing from TCRdb's copy, which holds only in-frame ones; the method was immunoSEQ multiplex PCR. The table records approximately 58,000 clones, 80% to 90% of them present only once. Sequencing was performed on CD4+ or CD8+ T cells sorted from blood, taken in a trial of the OX40 agonist ivuxolimab. The receptors derive from an adult with an advanced solid tumor such as melanoma, head and neck, liver or kidney cancer.

A word on this clone: A read error may produce the germline difference seen at one junction end. The rearrangement uses TRBV7-7 and TRBJ2-7; D is undetermined. Germline loops: CDR1 SSHAT, CDR2 FNYEAQ (reference sequence). The length of the CDR3 is 13 residues. CDR3 coding DNA: TGTGCTAGCAGCCTTTCCGCGACGACAGAGCAGTACTTC. It translates to CASSLSATTEQYF.

V usage is TRBV7-2 and J usage is TRBJ2-1; 8 nucleotides match TRBD1. The germline gives CDR1 SGHTA, CDR2 FQGNSA. Germline trimming cut 0 bases from V and 6 bases from J; bases unmatched to any gene: 4. This CDR3 is 15 amino acids long. CDR3 nucleotides: TGTGCCAGCAGCTTAGCCTTCGGGACAGGCAATGAGCAGTTCTTC. This translates into CASSLAFGTGNEQFF. Filled out from reference TRBV7-2 and TRBJ2-1, the complete variable domain reads GAGVSQSPSNKVTEKGKDVELRCDPISGHTALYWYRQSLGQGLEFLIYFQGNSAPDKSGLPSDRFSAERTGGSVSTLTIQRTQQEDSAVYLCASSLAFGTGNEQFFGPGTRLTVL.

This chain links TRBV28 with TRBJ1-1; D remains ambiguous. The CDR3 runs 11 residues. Germline loops: CDR1 MDHEN, CDR2 SYDVKM. V was trimmed by 8 bases and J by 2 bases, leaving 6 bases between them. In nucleotides, the CDR3 is TGTGCCAGCCTCTCAAACACTGAAGCTTTCTTT. Its protein is CASLSNTEAFF.

V gene TRBV7-3 combines with J gene TRBJ2-2, with 15 bases that match TRBD2. The CDR3 loop spans 16 amino acids. CDR1 is SGHTA and CDR2 is FQGTGA in the germline V gene. J gave up 7 bases and V 1 base, and 1 base lay outside the gene matches. In nucleotides, the CDR3 is TGTGCCAGCAGCTTAAGGACTAGCGGGAGGGTCGGGGAGCTGTTTTTT. This translates into CASSLRTSGRVGELFF.

The genes are TRBV18 and TRBJ2-7; 7 bases fit TRBD2. Germline V gene data show CDR1 as KGHSH and CDR2 as LQKENI. This CDR3 region has 17 residues. V gave up 0 bases and J gave up 0 bases; unmatched junction bases: 8. CDR3: CASSPPNAGELSYEQYF. The DNA for the CDR3 is TGTGCCAGCTCACCACCTAACGCGGGGGAGCTCTCCTACGAGCAGTACTTC. Drawing the rest from reference TRBV18 and TRBJ2-7, the complete variable domain is NAGVMQNPRHLVRRRGQEARLRCSPMKGHSHVYWYRQLPEEGLKFMVYLQKENIIDESGMPKERFSAEFPKEGPSILRIQQVVRGDSAAYFCASSPPNAGELSYEQYFGPGTRLTVT.

The chain links TRBV18 to TRBJ2-7; D may be TRBD2 (5 bases). This CDR3 has 14 amino acids. The V gene lost 2 bases and the J gene lost 4 bases, with 12 bases spanning the gap. Germline V gene lookup returns CDR1 KGHSH and CDR2 LQKENI. In DNA form, the CDR3 reads TGTGCCAGCTCACCATCCGTAGGACTGTACGAGCAGTACTTC. Protein product: CASSPSVGLYEQYF.

This chain connects TRBV18 to TRBJ2-1; D gene unclear. This CDR3 comprises 12 residues. Germline CDR1 KGHSH, CDR2 LQKENI. V dropped 1 base and J dropped 6 bases, with 4 bases sitting between them. The CDR3 sequence is CASSPRSNEQFF. CDR3 DNA: TGTGCCAGCTCACCACGGAGCAATGAGCAGTTCTTC.

The chain employs TRBV28 and TRBJ2-3; 12 nucleotides match TRBD2. This CDR3 is 16 amino acids long. Germline-derived CDR1 and CDR2 are MDHEN and SYDVKM. The V segment lost 4 bases and the J segment 2 bases; nucleotides outside the gene matches: 4. CDR3 region: CASSSGLAGLTDTQYF. CDR3 bases: TGTGCCAGCAGTTCGGGACTAGCGGGTCTCACAGATACGCAGTATTTT.

This chain joins TRBV7-6 and TRBJ2-7; D call uncertain. This CDR3 comprises 13 residues. The germline V gene encodes CDR1 SGHVS and CDR2 FNYEAQ. Trimming left V 4 bases short and J 1 base short, with 8 bases between. CDR3 nucleotide sequence: TGTGCCAGCAGCTGGGCAGCTTCCTACGAGCAGTACTTC. Translated: CASSWAASYEQYF. Full variable domain (rest looked up from reference TRBV7-6 and TRBJ2-7): GAGVSQSPRYKVTKRGQDVALRCDPISGHVSLYWYRQALGQGPEFLTYFNYEAQQDKSGLPNDRFSAERPEGSISTLTIQRTEQRDSAMYRCASSWAASYEQYFGPGTRLTVT.

The chain carries TRBV6-1 and TRBJ2-5; D might be TRBD1 (5 bases). The CDR3 extends over 13 amino acids. V was trimmed by 6 bases and J by 4 bases, leaving 12 bases between them. The germline CDR1 and CDR2 sequences are MNHNS and SASEGT. In nucleotides, the CDR3 is TGTGCCAGCAGAAGCAGGGTCTTAGAGACCCAGTACTTC. Residues: CASRSRVLETQYF.

The chain combines TRBV4-3 with TRBJ1-5; weak D call: TRBD1 (5 bases). V was cut by 0 bases and J by 5 bases, with 8 bases left in between. Per germline, CDR1 LGHNA and CDR2 YSLEER. CDR3 length: 14 residues. The CDR3 DNA is TGCGCCAGCAGCCAAGATTTGGGGGATCAGCCCCAGCATTTT. Amino acid sequence: CASSQDLGDQPQHF.

This clone was observed a few times. The rearrangement joins TRBV2 to TRBJ1-1; TRBD1 is a possible D gene (6 bases). The CDR3 consists of 13 residues. CDR1 is SNHLY and CDR2 is FYNNEI in the germline V gene. V lost 6 bases to trimming and J lost 4 bases, with 12 bases between them. The CDR3 loop is CASSGQSGTEAFF. For the CDR3, the DNA is TGTGCCAGCAGCGGACAGTCGGGCACTGAAGCTTTCTTT.

This clone was observed a single time. V and J are TRBV10-3 and TRBJ2-2; 9 bases match TRBD1. V lost 8 bases to trimming and J lost 4 bases; unmatched junction nucleotides: 5. The CDR3 is made up of 14 amino acids. Germline V CDR1 and CDR2: ENHRY, SYGVKD. CDR3 protein: CAIRRQGVTGELFF. The CDR3 DNA follows: TGTGCCATCCGCCGACAGGGGGTCACCGGGGAGCTGTTTTTT.

V gene TRBV5-1 combines with J gene TRBJ2-7; 7 bases map to TRBD1. V trimming: 1 base; J trimming: 5 bases; junction bases outside the gene matches: 6. Germline V gene data show CDR1 as SGHRS and CDR2 as YFSETQ. This CDR3 contains 14 residues. CDR3 DNA: TGCGCCAGCAGCTTGTTTAACAGGGGCAACGAGCAGTACTTC. Its protein product is CASSLFNRGNEQYF.

This clone appeared a few times. V and J are TRBV18 and TRBJ1-3, with D uncertain. Germline-derived CDR1 and CDR2 are KGHSH and LQKENI. The CDR3 has 14 amino acids. V lost 2 bases and J lost 0, with 5 bases in between. The chain's CDR3 is CASSPDFSGNTIYF. As DNA, the CDR3 is TGTGCCAGCTCACCAGACTTCTCTGGAAACACCATATATTTT.

This rearrangement joins TRBV11-2 to TRBJ2-1, with TRBD2 identical over 11 bases. From germline, CDR1 is SGHAT and CDR2 FQNNGV. This CDR3 has 15 amino acids. With V trimmed by 2 bases and J by 9 bases, 6 bases remained unmatched. CDR3 sequence reads: CASSLTSGSLFEQFF. The CDR3 coding sequence is TGTGCCAGCAGCTTAACTAGCGGGAGCTTATTTGAGCAGTTCTTC. The full variable domain, with the rest looked up from reference TRBV11-2 and TRBJ2-1, is EAGVAQSPRYKIIEKRQSVAFWCNPISGHATLYWYQQILGQGPKLLIQFQNNGVVDDSQLPKDRFSAERLKGVDSTLKIQPAKLEDSAVYLCASSLTSGSLFEQFFGPGTRLTVL.

This sequence joins TRBV5-1 and TRBJ1-4; no definite D call. V lost 0 bases to trimming and J lost 0 bases, with 9 bases between them. Germline CDR1 SGHRS, CDR2 YFSETQ. This CDR3 spans 16 amino acids. In nucleotides, the CDR3 is TGCGCCAGCAGCTTGGGCGACACCTCAACTAATGAAAAACTGTTTTTT. Its protein is CASSLGDTSTNEKLFF.